Following are 18 T cell receptor beta chains from one sample sequenced in a study of blood T cell repertoires in COVID-19. Generated by immunoSEQ multiplex PCR, the TCRdb table keeps only in-frame clones and is missing some. The sample lists fewer than 200,000 clones, approximately 80% occurring once. Sequenced material: peripheral blood. The receptors shown here come from a woman aged 80 or older with COVID-19, enrolled during active disease.

This clone was counted once. The V gene is TRBV5-1, the J gene TRBJ2-7; 7 bases agree with TRBD1. Germline V gene lookup returns CDR1 SGHRS and CDR2 YFSETQ. V lost 2 bases to trimming and J lost 5 bases; unmatched junction nucleotides: 4. This CDR3 contains 13 residues. The CDR3 coding sequence is TGCGCCAGCAGCTTAGAGGGGACAGACGAGCAGTACTTC. This encodes CASSLEGTDEQYF.

V and J are TRBV21-1 and TRBJ2-5; the DNA was not compared with TRBD2, the D call given in the table. TRBV21-1 is a documented pseudogene. The CDR3 is made up of 11 amino acids. CDR3 sequence (DNA): TGTGCCCCAAGGGAGGTCGAGACCCAGTACTTC. Residues: CAPREVETQYF.

This clone was recorded only once. This sequence joins TRBV27 and TRBJ2-1, with 8 bases aligning to TRBD1. CDR1 is MNHEY and CDR2 is SMNVEV in the germline V gene (reference sequence). Trimming cost V 1 base and J 8 bases; bases outside gene matches: 7. This CDR3 comprises 15 residues. CDR3 loop: CASSLLGTGVDEQFF. The CDR3 bases are TGTGCCAGCAGTTTATTAGGGACAGGTGTGGATGAGCAGTTCTTC.

The V call is TRBV6-4, the J call TRBJ2-1; the D gene is possibly TRBD2 (6 bases). The CDR3 spans 15 residues. CDR1 and CDR2 (germline): MRHNA, SNTAGT. Trimming left V 9 bases short and J 0 bases short, with 15 bases between. The CDR3 region has the DNA TGTGCCAGGACTTTAGCGGAAATCTCCTACAATGAGCAGTTCTTC. Translated, it gives CARTLAEISYNEQFF.

In this sample, this clone turned up once. J is TRBJ1-2 and V is TRBV18, with TRBD1 matching over 9 bases. The CDR3 contains 16 residues. With V trimmed by 2 bases and J by 4 bases, 8 bases remained unmatched. Germline V gene lookup returns CDR1 KGHSH and CDR2 LQKENI. The CDR3 loop reads CASSPVNRGRGYGYTF. In nucleotides, the CDR3 is TGTGCCAGCTCACCAGTGAACAGGGGGCGAGGCTATGGCTACACCTTC.

V usage is TRBV29-1 and J usage is TRBJ2-3; TRBD2 agrees at 9 bases. In germline, CDR1 is SQVTM, CDR2 ANQGSEA. Germline trimming cut 7 bases from V and 2 bases from J; bases unmatched to any gene: 4. The CDR3 covers 13 residues. This CDR3 is CSAASGVTDTQYF. The CDR3, as DNA: TGCAGCGCAGCTAGCGGGGTCACAGATACGCAGTATTTT.

The rearrangement joins TRBV6-4 to TRBJ1-2; 9 bases are shared with TRBD1. CDR1 and CDR2 from the germline V gene are MRHNA and SNTAGT. There are 13 residues in the CDR3. Trimming cost V 7 bases and J 8 bases; bases outside gene matches: 8. CDR3: CASTRDRVRGYTF. The CDR3 DNA sequence: TGTGCCAGCACCCGGGACAGGGTGAGAGGCTACACCTTC.

V usage is TRBV6-2 or TRBV6-3 and J usage is TRBJ2-3, with D perhaps TRBD2 (6 bases). The CDR3 runs 17 residues. The V gene lost 0 bases and the J gene lost 2 bases, with 15 bases spanning the gap. Germline CDR1 is MNHEY and CDR2 is SVGEGT. CDR3 sequence: CASSYSSPSEITDTQYF. The CDR3 DNA reads as TGTGCCAGCAGTTACTCTTCCCCTAGCGAAATCACAGATACGCAGTATTTT.

The chain carries TRBV27 and TRBJ1-1; no definite D call. The CDR3 has 14 amino acids. Germline assignment: CDR1 MNHEY and CDR2 SMNVEV (reference sequence). V was cut by 6 bases and J by 1 base, with 12 bases left in between. CDR3 DNA sequence: TGTGCCAGCAGCCTTTCCTATTCGAACACTGAAGCTTTCTTT. Residues: CASSLSYSNTEAFF.

The chain combines TRBV12-5 with TRBJ1-2; D uncertain. Germline V CDR1 and CDR2: LGHNT, FRNRAP. Trimming removed 6 bases at V and 6 bases at J, with 17 bases between. The CDR3 consists of 14 residues. CDR3 DNA sequence: TGTGCTAGTGGGACCCCCTCAACACGGGATGGCTACACCTTC. It codes for CASGTPSTRDGYTF.

In this sample, this clone turned up once. This sequence joins TRBV7-9 and TRBJ2-1, with D unclear. Per germline, CDR1 SEHNR and CDR2 FQNEAQ (reference sequence). This CDR3 has 13 residues. The V and J ends lost 0 bases and 12 bases respectively, with 12 bases between them. The CDR3 DNA reads as TGTGCCAGCAGCTTAGCTTTCGGCGGTGGGCAGTTCTTC. Protein product: CASSLAFGGGQFF.

The CDR3 reads CASSLVVAGGGGIYEQYF. The CDR3 region has the DNA TGTGCCAGCAGCTTGGTGGTAGCGGGGGGAGGGGGTATATACGAGCAGTACTTC. The rearrangement joins TRBV5-4 to TRBJ2-7; 10 bases line up with TRBD2. CDR1 and CDR2 (germline): SGHNT, YYREEE (reference sequence). Losses at the gene ends were 0 bases for V and 4 bases for J; bases not matched to a gene: 13. The CDR3 extends over 18 amino acids.

This chain links TRBV5-1 with TRBJ1-1; tentatively, D is TRBD1 (6 bases). The CDR3 contains 13 residues. V lost 4 bases and J 5 bases, leaving 12 bases between the germline ends. Germline CDR1 SGHRS, CDR2 YFSETQ. The CDR3 sequence: CASSRDIGTEAFF. CDR3 bases: TGCGCCAGCAGCAGGGACATCGGGACTGAAGCTTTCTTT. The full variable domain, rest sourced from reference TRBV5-1 and TRBJ1-1, is KAGVTQTPRYLIKTRGQQVTLSCSPISGHRSVSWYQQTPGQGLQFLFEYFSETQRNKGNFPGRFSGRQFSNSRSEMNVSTLELGDSALYLCASSRDIGTEAFFGQGTRLTVV.

CDR3 region: CASSLAGAANSPLHF. The CDR3 DNA reads TGTGCCAGCAGCTTAGCAGGGGCAGCTAATTCACCCCTCCACTTT. V gene TRBV7-2 combines with J gene TRBJ1-6; tentatively, D is TRBD1 (5 bases). CDR3 length: 15 amino acids. Germline V gene sequence: CDR1 SGHTA, CDR2 FQGNSA. Trimming stripped 0 bases from V and 6 bases from J, with 9 bases between.

This clone appeared a single time. The chain links TRBV20-1 to TRBJ1-2, with 7 positions matching TRBD1. J gave up 8 bases and V 5 bases, and 5 bases lay outside the gene matches. CDR3 length: 11 residues. CDR1 and CDR2 from the germline V gene are DFQATT and SNEGSKA (reference sequence). The CDR3 bases are TGCAGTGCTGACAGGGTAGGAGGCTACACCTTC. This codes for CSADRVGGYTF.

This clone was picked up one time. The chain has TRBV29-1 and TRBJ2-3, with TRBD2 as a possible D gene (5 bases). Germline V gene sequence: CDR1 SQVTM, CDR2 ANQGSEA. This CDR3 has 15 residues. Trimming left V 2 bases short and J 1 base short, with 13 bases between. Here the CDR3 reads CSVEYGLGGTDTQYF. CDR3 coding DNA: TGCAGCGTTGAATATGGCCTCGGGGGCACAGATACGCAGTATTTT.

The genes are TRBV2 and TRBJ2-7, with D possibly being TRBD2 (6 bases). Between the trimmed V and J ends, which lost 6 bases and 2 bases, there was a span of 14 bases. Germline V gene data show CDR1 as SNHLY and CDR2 as FYNNEI. CDR3 length equals 14 residues. DNA of the CDR3: TGTGCCAGCAGCGGGGGAAATGGGGCCTACGAGCAGTACTTC. Its protein product is CASSGGNGAYEQYF.

As concerns this clone: A read error may account for a junction end that differs from germline. This sequence joins TRBV6-5 and TRBJ2-1; 9 bases map to TRBD1. Germline V lookup: CDR1 MNHEY, CDR2 SVGAGI. The CDR3 has 15 amino acids. DNA for the CDR3: TGTGCCAGCAGTTGGGGGGGACAGGGCTACACTGAGCAGTTCTTC. Translating it yields CASSWGGQGYTEQFF.